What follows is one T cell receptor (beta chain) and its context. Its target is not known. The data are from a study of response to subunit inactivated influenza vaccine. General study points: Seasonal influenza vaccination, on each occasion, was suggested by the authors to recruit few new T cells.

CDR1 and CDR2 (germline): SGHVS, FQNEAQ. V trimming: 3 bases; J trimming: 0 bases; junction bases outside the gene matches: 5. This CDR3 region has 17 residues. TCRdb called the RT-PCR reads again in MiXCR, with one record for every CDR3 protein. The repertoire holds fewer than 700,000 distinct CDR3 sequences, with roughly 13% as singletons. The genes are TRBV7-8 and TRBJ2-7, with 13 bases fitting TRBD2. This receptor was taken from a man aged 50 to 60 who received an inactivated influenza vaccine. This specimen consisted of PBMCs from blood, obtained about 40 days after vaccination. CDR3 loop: CASSFGLAGELSYEQYF. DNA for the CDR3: TGTGCCAGCAGCTTTGGACTAGCGGGGGAACTCTCCTACGAGCAGTACTTC.